This T cell receptor (beta chain) was recovered during a study of blood T cell repertoires in COVID-19. Study-level information: Acute and convalescent COVID-19 specimens originated in the United States, Italy and Spain.

The CDR3 length is 14 residues. The germline V gene encodes CDR1 SGHRS and CDR2 YFSETQ. Trimming removed 2 bases at V and 5 bases at J, with 14 bases between. Per the original methods: Nucleated cell counts were estimated from reference gene primer amplification. Generated by immunoSEQ multiplex PCR, the TCRdb table keeps only in-frame clones and is missing some. That table is the source of V, J and clone size, and D and trimming were worked out from the DNA. This sample yields around 140,000 clones, of which 75% to 90% are seen a single time; around 6.3% belongs to the top ten. This TCR came from a man older than 75 with acute or convalescent COVID-19. The source material was peripheral blood. V is TRBV5-1 and J is TRBJ2-7, with a tentative D call TRBD2 (6 bases). The CDR3 nucleotides are TGCGCCAGCAGCTTAAGCGGGCCATCCGACGAGCAGTACTTC. Its translation is CASSLSGPSDEQYF.